The following is a TCR beta chain sequence with its context. Antigen specificity is unknown. The CDR3 end falls 3 residues outside the read, so it is completed with the germline J gene. Patients had low serum IgG, IgA and/or IgM and specific antibody deficiency. All CVID subjects were on immunoglobulin replacement for at least one year. The data derive from a study of T cell clonality in common variable immunodeficiency. Study results and limitations: CVID subjects shared fewer TCRbeta clones than healthy controls did. In common variable immunodeficiency, TCR beta chains reportedly carried fewer deletions and N-nucleotide insertions. Compared with healthy controls, CVID subjects showed increased TCRbeta clonality, mostly in about a third.

TCRdb's copy holds only in-frame clones and misses some; the assay was immunoSEQ multiplex PCR. Singletons are absent from the sample, which has roughly 42,000 clones. CDR1 is SNHLY, CDR2 FYNNEI, per germline. Unmatched junction bases numbered 7, after V lost 6 bases and J lost 5 bases. This CDR3 has 15 amino acids. Sequencing used peripheral blood mononuclear cells. The source of this sequence is a human donor with common variable immunodeficiency. The chain combines TRBV2 with TRBJ2-5; the match to TRBD2 covers 12 bases. CDR3 loop: CASRYGLAGLETQYF. The sequenced part of the CDR3 DNA is TGTGCCAGCAGGTACGGACTAGCGGGACTGGAGACC.